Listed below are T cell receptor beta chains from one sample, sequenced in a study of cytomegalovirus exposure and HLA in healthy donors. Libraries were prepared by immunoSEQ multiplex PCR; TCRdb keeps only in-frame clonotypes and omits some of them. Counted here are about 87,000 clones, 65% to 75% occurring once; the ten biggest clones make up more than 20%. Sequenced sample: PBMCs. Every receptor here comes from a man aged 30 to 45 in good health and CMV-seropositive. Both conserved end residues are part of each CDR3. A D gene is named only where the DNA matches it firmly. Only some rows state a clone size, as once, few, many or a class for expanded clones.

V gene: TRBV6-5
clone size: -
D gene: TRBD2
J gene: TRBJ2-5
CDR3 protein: CASSYGRGGQETQYF
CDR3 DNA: TGTGCCAGCAGTTATGGGCGGGGGGGTCAAGAGACCCAGTACTTC

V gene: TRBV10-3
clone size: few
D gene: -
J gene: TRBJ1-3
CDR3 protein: CAISESGDISNTIYF
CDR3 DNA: TGTGCCATCAGTGAGTCCGGGGACATATCAAACACCATATATTTT

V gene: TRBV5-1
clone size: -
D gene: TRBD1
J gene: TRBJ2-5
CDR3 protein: CASSYRTGSGETQYF
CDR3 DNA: TGCGCCAGCAGCTATCGGACAGGATCGGGAGAGACCCAGTACTTC

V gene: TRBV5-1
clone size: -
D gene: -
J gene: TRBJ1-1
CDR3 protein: CASSPAAGRNTEAFF
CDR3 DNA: TGCGCCAGCAGCCCCGCCGCGGGTAGAAACACTGAAGCTTTCTTT

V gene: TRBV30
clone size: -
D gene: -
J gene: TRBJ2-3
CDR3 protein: CAWSVDFAGRTDTQYF
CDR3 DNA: TGTGCCTGGAGTGTAGATTTTGCGGGAAGGACAGATACGCAGTATTTT

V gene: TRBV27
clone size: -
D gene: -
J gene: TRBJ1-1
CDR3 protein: CASMTAGTEAFF
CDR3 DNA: TGTGCCAGCATGACAGCGGGGACTGAAGCTTTCTTT

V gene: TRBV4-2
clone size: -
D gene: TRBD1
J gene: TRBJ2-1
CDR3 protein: CASSQEGQGVGGAYNEQFF
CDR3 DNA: TGTGCCAGCAGCCAAGAAGGACAGGGGGTAGGGGGCGCCTACAATGAGCAGTTCTTC

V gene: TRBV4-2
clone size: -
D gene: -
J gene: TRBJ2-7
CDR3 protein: CASSHSTGEQYF
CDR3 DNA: TGTGCCAGCAGCCATTCTACAGGGGAGCAGTACTTC

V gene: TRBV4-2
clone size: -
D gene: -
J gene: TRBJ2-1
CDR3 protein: CASSQGVLDEQFF
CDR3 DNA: TGTGCCAGCAGCCAAGGAGTGTTGGATGAGCAGTTCTTC

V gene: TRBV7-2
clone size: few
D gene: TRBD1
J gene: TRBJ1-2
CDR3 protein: CASSLYGAGTGVNYGYTF
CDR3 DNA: TGTGCCAGCAGCTTGTATGGGGCCGGGACAGGGGTTAACTATGGCTACACCTTC

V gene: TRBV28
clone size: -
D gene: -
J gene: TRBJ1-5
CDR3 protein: CASSLGPLPRNQPQHF
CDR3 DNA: TGTGCCAGCAGTTTAGGCCCCCTTCCCCGCAATCAGCCCCAGCATTTT

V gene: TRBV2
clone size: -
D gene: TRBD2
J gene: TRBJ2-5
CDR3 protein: CASTTSGSQETQYF
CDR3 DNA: TGTGCCAGCACCACTAGCGGGTCCCAAGAGACCCAGTACTTC

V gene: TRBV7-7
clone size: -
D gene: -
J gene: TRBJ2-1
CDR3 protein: CASSVDGTLYNEQFF
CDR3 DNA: TGTGCTAGCAGCGTTGACGGGACACTGTACAATGAGCAGTTCTTC

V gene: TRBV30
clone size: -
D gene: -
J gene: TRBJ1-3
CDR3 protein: CAWSAGNSGNTIYF
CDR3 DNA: TGTGCCTGGAGTGCAGGGAACTCTGGAAACACCATATATTTT

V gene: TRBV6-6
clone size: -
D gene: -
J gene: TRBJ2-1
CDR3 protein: CASYSPELSYNEQFF
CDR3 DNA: TGTGCCAGTTACTCCCCGGAGCTCTCCTACAATGAGCAGTTCTTC

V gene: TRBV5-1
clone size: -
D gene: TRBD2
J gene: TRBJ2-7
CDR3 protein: CASSLGETAGLAAYEQYF
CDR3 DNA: TGCGCCAGCAGCTTGGGTGAGACGGCAGGACTAGCGGCCTACGAGCAGTACTTC

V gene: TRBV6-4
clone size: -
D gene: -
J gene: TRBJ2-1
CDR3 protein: CASSEGGASGNEQFF
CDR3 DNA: TGTGCCAGCAGTGAAGGGGGGGCTAGCGGCAATGAGCAGTTCTTC

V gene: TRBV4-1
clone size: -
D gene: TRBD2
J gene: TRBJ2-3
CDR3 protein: CASSQDEGLAGEISTDTQYF
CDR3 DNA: TGCGCCAGCAGCCAAGATGAGGGACTAGCGGGGGAGATTAGCACAGATACGCAGTATTTT

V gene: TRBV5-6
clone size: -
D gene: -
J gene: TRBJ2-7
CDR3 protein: CASSPTSLSYEQYF
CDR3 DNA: TGTGCCAGCAGTCCCACTAGCCTATCATACGAGCAGTACTTC

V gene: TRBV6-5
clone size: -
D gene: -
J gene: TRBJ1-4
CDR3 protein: CASSYVEGLNEKLFF
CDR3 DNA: TGTGCCAGCAGTTACGTCGAGGGTCTTAATGAAAAACTGTTTTTT

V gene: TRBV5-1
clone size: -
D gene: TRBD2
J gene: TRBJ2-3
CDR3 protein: CASSQYGRAADTQYF
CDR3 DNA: TGCGCCAGCAGCCAGTATGGGAGGGCGGCAGATACGCAGTATTTT

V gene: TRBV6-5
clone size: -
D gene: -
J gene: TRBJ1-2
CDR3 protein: CASSPRVGYTF
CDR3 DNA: TGTGCCAGCAGTCCCCGGGTTGGCTACACCTTC

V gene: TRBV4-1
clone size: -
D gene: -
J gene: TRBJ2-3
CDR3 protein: CASSQDWGVGDTQYF
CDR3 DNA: TGCGCCAGCAGCCAAGATTGGGGAGTGGGAGATACGCAGTATTTT

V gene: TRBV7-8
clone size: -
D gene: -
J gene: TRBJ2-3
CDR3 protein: CASSFGLGGPGDTQYF
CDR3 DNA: TGTGCCAGCAGCTTCGGTCTAGGAGGGCCGGGAGATACGCAGTATTTT

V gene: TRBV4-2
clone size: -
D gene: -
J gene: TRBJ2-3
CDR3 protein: CASSQDRNIEADTQYF
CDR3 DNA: TGTGCCAGCAGCCAAGATCGGAATATTGAGGCAGATACGCAGTATTTT

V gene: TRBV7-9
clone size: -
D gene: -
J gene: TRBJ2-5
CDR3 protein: CAASQPGQQETQYF
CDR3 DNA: TGTGCCGCTTCTCAGCCGGGACAACAAGAGACCCAGTACTTC

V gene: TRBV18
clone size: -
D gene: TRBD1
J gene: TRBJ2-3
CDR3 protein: CASSPGQASDTQYF
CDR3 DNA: TGTGCCAGCTCACCCGGACAGGCTTCAGATACGCAGTATTTT

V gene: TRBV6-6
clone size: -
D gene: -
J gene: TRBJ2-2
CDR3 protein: CASSLTGELFF
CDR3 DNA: TGTGCCAGCAGTTTAACCGGGGAGCTGTTTTTT

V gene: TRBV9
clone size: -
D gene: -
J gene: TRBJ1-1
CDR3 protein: CASSVAGATEAFF
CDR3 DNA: TGTGCCAGCAGCGTAGCAGGGGCCACTGAAGCTTTCTTT

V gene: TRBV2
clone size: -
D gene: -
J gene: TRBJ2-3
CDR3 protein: CAINPISGQSTDTQYF
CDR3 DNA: TGTGCCATCAACCCCATATCAGGACAGAGCACAGATACGCAGTATTTT

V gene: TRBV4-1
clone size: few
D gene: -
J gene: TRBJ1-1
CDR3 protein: CASSHREKNTEAFF
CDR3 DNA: TGCGCCAGCAGCCACCGGGAGAAGAACACTGAAGCTTTCTTT

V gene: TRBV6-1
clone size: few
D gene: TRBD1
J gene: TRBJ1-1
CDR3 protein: CAISVTGTGDLNTEAFF
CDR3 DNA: TGTGCCATCAGTGTAACCGGGACAGGGGATCTGAACACTGAAGCTTTCTTT

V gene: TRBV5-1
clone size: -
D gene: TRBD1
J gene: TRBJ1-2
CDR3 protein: CASSLGRDRGLGNYGYTF
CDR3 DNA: TGCGCCAGCAGCTTGGGCCGGGACAGGGGGCTCGGTAACTATGGCTACACCTTC

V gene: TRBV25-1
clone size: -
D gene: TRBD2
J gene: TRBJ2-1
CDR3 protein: CASSSSSSGRYNEQFF
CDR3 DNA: TGTGCCAGCAGTTCCTCCTCTAGCGGGCGCTACAATGAGCAGTTCTTC

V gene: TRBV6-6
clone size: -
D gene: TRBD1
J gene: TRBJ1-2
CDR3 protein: CASSSPGGQGLYGYTF
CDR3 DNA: TGTGCCAGCAGTTCCCCTGGGGGACAGGGACTCTATGGCTACACCTTC

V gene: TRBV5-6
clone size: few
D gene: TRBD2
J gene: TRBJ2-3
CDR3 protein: CASSFLTSGDLTDTQYF
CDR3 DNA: TGTGCCAGCAGCTTCCTGACTAGCGGGGACCTCACAGATACGCAGTATTTT

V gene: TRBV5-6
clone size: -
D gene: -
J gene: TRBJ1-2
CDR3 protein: CASSLGLGEAYGYTF
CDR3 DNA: TGTGCCAGCAGCTTGGGTTTGGGAGAGGCCTATGGCTACACCTTC

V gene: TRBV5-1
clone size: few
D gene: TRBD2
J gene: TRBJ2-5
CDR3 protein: CASSFRGGSHKETQYF
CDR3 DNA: TGCGCCAGCAGCTTTCGGGGGGGATCTCACAAAGAGACCCAGTACTTC

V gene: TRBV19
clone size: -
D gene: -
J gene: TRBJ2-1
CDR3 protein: CASSSGRDNEQFF
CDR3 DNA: TGTGCCAGTAGTAGCGGTCGGGACAATGAGCAGTTCTTC

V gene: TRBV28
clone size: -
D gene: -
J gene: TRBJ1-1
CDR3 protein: CASSFGGLEAFF
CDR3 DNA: TGTGCCAGCAGTTTCGGGGGGTTGGAAGCTTTCTTT

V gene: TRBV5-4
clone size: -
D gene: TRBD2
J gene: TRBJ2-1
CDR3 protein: CASSPSPPSGRGNEQFF
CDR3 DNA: TGTGCCAGCAGCCCAAGTCCTCCTAGCGGGAGAGGCAATGAGCAGTTCTTC

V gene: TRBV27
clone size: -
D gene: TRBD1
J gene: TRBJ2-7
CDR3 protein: CASSPGTGEVYEQYF
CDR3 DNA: TGTGCCAGCAGCCCCGGGACAGGGGAGGTTTACGAGCAGTACTTC

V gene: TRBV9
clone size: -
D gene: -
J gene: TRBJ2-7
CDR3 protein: CASSPRVAGEQYF
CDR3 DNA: TGTGCCAGCAGCCCCAGGGTAGCTGGCGAGCAGTACTTC

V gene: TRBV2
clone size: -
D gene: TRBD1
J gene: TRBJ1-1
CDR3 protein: CASRGQPNTEAFF
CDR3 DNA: TGTGCCAGCAGGGGACAGCCGAACACTGAAGCTTTCTTT

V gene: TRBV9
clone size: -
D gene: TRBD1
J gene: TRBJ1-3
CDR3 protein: CASSLDRGTGNTIYF
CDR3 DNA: TGTGCCAGCAGCCTCGACAGGGGAACTGGAAACACCATATATTTT

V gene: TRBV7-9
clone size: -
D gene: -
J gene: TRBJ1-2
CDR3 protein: CASSLGANNYGYTF
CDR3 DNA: TGTGCCAGCAGCTTAGGGGCAAATAACTATGGCTACACCTTC

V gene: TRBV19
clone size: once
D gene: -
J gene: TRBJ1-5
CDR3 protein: CASNWGRGNNQPQHF
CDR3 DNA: TGTGCCAGTAACTGGGGGAGGGGGAACAATCAGCCCCAGCATTTT

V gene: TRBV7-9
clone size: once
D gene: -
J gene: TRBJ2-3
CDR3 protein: CASSPRGKVYSTDTQYF
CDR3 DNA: TGTGCCAGCAGCCCGAGGGGGAAAGTATACAGCACAGATACGCAGTATTTT